This TCR beta chain derives from a study of CD8 T cells in Susac syndrome. Sequencing of TCR beta was performed on blood CD8+ and CD4+ T cells. With random hexamers, about 0.5 to 1 ug RNA was reverse transcribed. The CDR3 of TCR beta was amplified by immunoSEQ multiplex PCR across 54 Vbeta and 13 Jbeta. One entry per CDR3 protein, called by TCRdb with MiXCR from the immunoSEQ multiplex PCR reads. The sample records roughly 130,000 distinct CDR3 sequences, about 95% being singletons. V lost 8 bases, J lost 2 bases, and 7 bases stayed unmatched. CDR1 and CDR2 (germline): SQVTM, ANQGSEA. The length of the CDR3 is 13 residues.

The sequenced sample was CD4+ T cells from PBMCs. This TCR was recovered from a human donor in good health. The gene calls are TRBV29-1 and TRBJ1-1; 8 nucleotides match TRBD1. The CDR3 DNA is TGCAGCTCTGGACAGGGAAGAAACACTGAAGCTTTCTTT. Translating it yields CSSGQGRNTEAFF.